The present entry profiles one TCR beta chain with its context. Its binding antigen is unknown. Per-base qualities were not stored, and no clone one base away is much larger. The donors were healthy, HIV-negative adults who had no recently reported acute infections or vaccinations. Every donor was a Caucasian adult residing in Nashville, Tennessee, USA. CD4+ T cells were enriched by magnetic negative selection, after which naive cells were positively selected on CD45RA and the negative fraction was taken as the memory subset. Blood was obtained by leukapheresis, after which PBMCs were separated by Ficoll-Histopaque density gradient centrifugation and cryopreserved in liquid nitrogen vapor phase. Analytical flow cytometry was used to check the purity and quantity of every magnetically sorted T cell population. Genomic DNA was isolated from every sorted fraction and measured by UV absorbance on a Nanodrop 2000c.

The CDR3 goes from the cysteine to the phenylalanine over 17 residues. Just the 51-base CDR3 DNA is kept, in frame starting at base 1. For CDR1 and CDR2, the germline V gene lists MGHRA and YSYEKL. V has 1 base trimmed and J has 3 bases trimmed; junction bases matching no gene number 11. TCR CDR3 regions were amplified from genomic DNA by multiplex PCR using the deep immunoSEQ assay. Genomic DNA extracted from each cell subset was distributed evenly over all wells of several immunoSEQ 96-well plates, and each plate served as one replicate. For sorted subsets, roughly 200 ng genomic DNA, equal to about 30,000 T cell genomes, was loaded into each replicate PCR. Purified libraries were quantified with a Qubit 3.0 fluorometer, sized on a Bioanalyzer 2100, and re-quantified with the KAPA Library Quantification kit. Each immunoSEQ 96-well plate was sequenced on its own single-read 150-cycle Illumina NextSeq 550 flow cell. Under the source paper's analysis protocol: The immunoSEQ output contained only junctional sequences without quality scores, so filtering could not match that applied to full-length reads. To assign V/J genes and CDR3, sequences were annotated using PyIR, a Python wrapper for IgBLAST v1.9, with IMGT germline references. Reads were removed for weak V/J assignments (E-value above 1e-6), missing CDR3, stop codons, out-of-frame junctions, or ambiguous translated residues. V3J clonotypes were defined as sequences sharing an identical inferred V gene, J gene, and CDR3 amino acid sequence. Percentage overlap between repertoires was calculated by dividing the number of shared unique clonotypes by the size of the smaller repertoire. Richness of each repertoire was evaluated using RTK rarefaction, the Chao1 estimator, and Recon v2.1 estimates of unobserved clonotypes. For all TCRbeta clonotypes obtained by the gDNA method from four donors, generation probabilities were computed with OLGA. Held by TCRdb, this immuneACCESS table contains in-frame sequences only and omits some clones. Under half of the omission traces to an unresolved V gene where checked; the cause of the rest is unknown. Clone size and V and J calls were adopted from that table, with D and trimming inferred from the DNA. This sample holds over a million clones; about 80% were observed only once. The ten largest clones capture 0.5% to 0.6% of the sample.

The sample is drawn from a study of shared clonotypes between healthy human individuals (dated by TCRdb to about 2020). Regarding the study in general: A couple of women and three men aged 18 to 49 years were included in the cohort. To estimate repertoire size and how much clonotypes are shared between individuals, the study performed deep sequencing of blood TCR repertoires from a handful of healthy adults. To increase sequencing depth and limit assay-specific biases, different laboratories used diverse techniques to prepare libraries and sequence TCR repertoires. Per donor, leukapheresis produced somewhere between about 0.9 and 10 billion PBMCs. For each donor, CD4 naive and CD4 memory were each given three plates, CD8 naive was given two plates, and CD8 memory was given one plate. Overall results and qualifications from the work: Higher generation probabilities were observed for clonotypes shared by all four sorted-subset donors than for non-shared clonotypes. Incomplete sequencing was indicated by rarefaction of sorted-subset datasets, despite the large sequencing depth. Pairwise subsampling led to the expectation that sequencing depth would affect the degree of clonotype sharing among donors. Naive subsets generally had larger estimated clonotype richness than memory subsets did. Because the study included a small number of donors, the genetic and exposure-history diversity represented was limited. Across a handful of donors, about 5.2% of naive CD4, approximately 3.6% of naive CD8, approximately 2.5% of memory CD4, and about 0.4% of memory CD8 clonotypes were shared. Only blood was sampled, and tissue TCR repertoires likely differ from those in blood.

The specimen was memory CD4+ T cells from PBMCs. The sample's cell subset or site label, in plain terms: CD45RA-negative fraction. The sequence came from a man aged 18 to 30 in good health. Some clones in this sample may be carry-over from other donors' samples. This sequence uses TRBV4-1 and TRBJ1-2; 7 central bases correspond to TRBD1. The DNA is TGCGCCAGCAGCCAAGCCTCGACGCTCACAGGGGACTATGGCTACACCTTC. It translates to CASSQASTLTGDYGYTF.